The source of this TCR beta chain is a study of shared clonotypes between healthy human individuals. Study-wide results and caveats: Generation probabilities were higher for clonotypes shared across all four sorted-subset donors than for unshared ones.

CD4+ cells yielded CD45RA+ naive and CD45RA-negative memory subsets. Details on this clone: Its specificity is unknown.

CDR1 MNHEY and CDR2 SMNVEV come from the germline V gene (reference sequence). The CDR3 runs to 15 residues. The trim removed 5 bases at V and 3 bases at J, leaving 4 bases unmatched. Assay used: immunoSEQ multiplex PCR; TCRdb lists only in-frame clones, some missing. The sample has about 2,500,000 clones; more than 80% are singletons. Sample: naive CD4+ T cells sorted from blood. As for subset: CD45RA+ positively selected. J is TRBJ1-4 and V is TRBV27; 9 nucleotides agree with TRBD1. The clonotype comes from a man aged 18 to 35 in good health. DNA for the CDR3: TGTGCCAGCAGTCTACAGGGGGCATCTAATGAAAAACTGTTTTTT. Protein product: CASSLQGASNEKLFF.